The 29 T cell receptor beta chains presented below share a single source sample, sequenced in a study of T-cell memory formation after mild COVID-19. MiXCR was run by TCRdb on the 5' RACE reads, yielding one entry per CDR3 protein. The profile covers tens of thousands of distinct CDR3 sequences, with about 6.8% appearing a single time and less than 0.95% taken by the ten largest. Material for sequencing was PBMCs or a T cell subset sorted from them (not recorded which). The receptors were sampled from an adult who had mild COVID-19 (a few samples of this study predate the infection). Cell type and time point are not known.

Points on this clonotype: A much more abundant neighbour one base away suggests this may be a read error. This chain uses TRBV9 with TRBJ2-1; weak D call: TRBD2 (5 bases). The V and J ends lost 4 bases and 4 bases respectively, with 15 bases between them. This CDR3 contains 15 residues. Germline-derived CDR1 and CDR2 are SGDLS and YYNGEE. The CDR3, as DNA: TGTGCCAGCAGCCCCACAGCGGTAGAATACAATGAGCAGTTCTTC. Residues: CASSPTAVEYNEQFF.

This clonotype has a handful of counts. The V and J genes are TRBV5-1 and TRBJ1-5, with D maybe TRBD1 (6 bases). Germline V lookup: CDR1 SGHRS, CDR2 YFSETQ. The ends were cut back, 5 bases at V and 0 bases at J, with 15 bases in the middle. The CDR3 runs to 16 residues. CDR3 coding DNA: TGCGCCAGCAGGGAAATTACAGGGCTTAGCAATCAGCCCCAGCATTTT. The encoded protein is CASREITGLSNQPQHF.

The DNA of the CDR3 is TGCGCCAGCAGCTTCCGGGACCGACGAAATTCACCCCTCCACTTT. Its translation: CASSFRDRRNSPLHF. J is TRBJ1-6 and V is TRBV5-1, with D possibly TRBD1 on 5 matching bases. Germline V gene lookup returns CDR1 SGHRS and CDR2 YFSETQ. The CDR3 runs 15 residues. V was trimmed by 2 bases and J by 7 bases, leaving 13 bases between them.

The V and J genes are TRBV19 and TRBJ1-5, with 9 nucleotides matching TRBD1. The CDR3 loop spans 15 amino acids. Losses at the gene ends were 1 base for V and 7 bases for J; bases not matched to a gene: 5. Germline V CDR1 and CDR2: LNHDA, SQIVND (reference sequence). This CDR3 is CASSIATGGRQPQHF. The CDR3 DNA sequence: TGTGCCAGTAGTATAGCGACAGGGGGGCGGCAGCCCCAGCATTTT. Full variable domain (rest looked up from reference TRBV19 and TRBJ1-5): DGGITQSPKYLFRKEGQNVTLSCEQNLNHDAMYWYRQDPGQGLRLIYYSQIVNDFQKGDIAEGYSVSREKKESFPLTVTSAQKNPTAFYLCASSIATGGRQPQHFGDGTRLSIL.

The V call is TRBV30, the J call TRBJ2-3, with 9 bases fitting TRBD2. Per germline, CDR1 GTSNPN and CDR2 SVGIG (reference sequence). This CDR3 comprises 19 residues. J was trimmed by 5 bases and V by 0 bases; bases with no gene match: 18. This CDR3 is CAWSVQRGGAGGNIDTQYF. Written as DNA, the CDR3 is TGTGCCTGGAGTGTACAAAGGGGCGGAGCGGGAGGTAATATAGATACGCAGTATTTT. Supplemented by reference TRBV30 and TRBJ2-3, the full variable domain reads SQTIHQWPATLVQPVGSPLSLECTVEGTSNPNLYWYRQAAGRGLQLLFYSVGIGQISSEVPQNLSASRPQDRQFILSSKKLLLSDSGFYLCAWSVQRGGAGGNIDTQYFGPGTRLTVL.

This clonotype was detected ten times or more. The chain is built from TRBV2 and TRBJ1-1; a weak D match, TRBD1 (6 bases). The CDR3 has 13 amino acids. Trimming took 6 bases from V and 1 from J, leaving 9 bases between them. Looked up from germline, CDR1 is SNHLY and CDR2 is FYNNEI. The CDR3 DNA follows: TGTGCCAGCAGGAAGGGGGGGAACACTGAAGCTTTCTTT. Translation: CASRKGGNTEAFF.

This clonotype was recorded a few times. This chain links TRBV5-4 with TRBJ1-1; D is unresolved. CDR3 size: 13 residues. CDR1 and CDR2 from the germline V gene are SGHNT and YYREEE (reference sequence). Deletions cut 4 bases from V and 1 base from J, with 8 bases between. The CDR3 DNA reads as TGTGCCAGCAGCATCGACAAGAACACTGAAGCTTTCTTT. Translation: CASSIDKNTEAFF.

This clonotype was seen only a few times. The chain links TRBV7-2 to TRBJ2-7, with D perhaps matching TRBD1 or TRBD2 (5 bases each). This CDR3 contains 15 residues. In germline, CDR1 is SGHTA, CDR2 FQGNSA. With 2 bases removed from V and 0 bases from J, the gap between germline ends came to 11 bases. CDR3 residues: CASSLSRDASYEQYF. The CDR3 bases are TGTGCCAGCAGCTTATCCCGGGACGCCTCCTACGAGCAGTACTTC.

The chain uses TRBV7-2 and TRBJ2-3; weak D call: TRBD1 (6 bases). V lost 0 bases, J lost 5 bases, and 9 bases lay in between. CDR1 is SGHTA, CDR2 FQGNSA, per germline. There are 14 residues in the CDR3. The CDR3 coding sequence is TGTGCCAGCAGCTTAGCGGGGGCCAAAGATACGCAGTATTTT. Translation: CASSLAGAKDTQYF.

V usage is TRBV12-3 or TRBV12-4 and J usage is TRBJ1-2; D perhaps matches TRBD1 (6 bases). This CDR3 contains 14 residues. The V and J ends lost 0 bases and 7 bases respectively, with 12 bases between them. This CDR3 is CASSLAQGRAGYTF. The DNA of the CDR3 is TGTGCCAGCAGTTTAGCGCAGGGGAGGGCTGGCTACACCTTC.

This chain connects TRBV19 to TRBJ1-1; no reliable D call. CDR3 length: 14 amino acids. V dropped 6 bases and J dropped 0 bases, with 11 bases sitting between them. CDR1 LNHDA and CDR2 SQIVND come from the germline V gene (reference sequence). CDR3 in amino acids: CASRTRGMNTEAFF. The CDR3 region has the DNA TGTGCCAGTAGGACCCGTGGCATGAACACTGAAGCTTTCTTT. Drawing the rest from reference TRBV19 and TRBJ1-1, the complete variable domain is DGGITQSPKYLFRKEGQNVTLSCEQNLNHDAMYWYRQDPGQGLRLIYYSQIVNDFQKGDIAEGYSVSREKKESFPLTVTSAQKNPTAFYLCASRTRGMNTEAFFGQGTRLTVV.

This clonotype occurred many times. V and J are TRBV12-3 or TRBV12-4 and TRBJ2-3; no definite D call. This CDR3 has 16 amino acids. Trimming cost V 4 bases and J 2 bases, with 16 bases left between them. CDR3 protein: CASSSYVGGATDTQYF. In nucleotides, the CDR3 is TGTGCCAGCAGTTCCTACGTAGGTGGCGCCACAGATACGCAGTATTTT.

The chain links TRBV7-8 to TRBJ1-1; no reliable D call. The germline gives CDR1 SGHVS, CDR2 FQNEAQ. The length of the CDR3 is 14 residues. V lost 0 bases and J 5 bases, leaving 10 bases between the germline ends. Written as DNA, the CDR3 is TGTGCCAGCAGCTTAGCCTTGGGTCGGACTGAAGCTTTCTTT. Encoded protein: CASSLALGRTEAFF.

The sample holds many counts of this clonotype. This rearrangement joins TRBV20-1 to TRBJ1-1; TRBD1 matches at 8 bases. The CDR3 spans 15 residues. V dropped 5 bases and J dropped 1; count of bases not matched to a gene: 9. Germline V gene data show CDR1 as DFQATT and CDR2 as SNEGSKA (reference sequence). The CDR3 sequence is CSAPDRGRGNTEAFF. The CDR3 region has the DNA TGCAGTGCTCCCGACAGGGGACGCGGGAACACTGAAGCTTTCTTT.

This clonotype was observed at least ten times. This chain joins TRBV20-1 and TRBJ2-1, with D hard to call. The CDR3 is 12 amino acids. V shed 3 bases and J shed 2 bases, with 5 bases lying between them. CDR1 is DFQATT and CDR2 is SNEGSKA in the germline V gene (reference sequence). CDR3 DNA sequence: TGCAGTGCTAGGGGGACCTACAATGAGCAGTTCTTC. It translates to CSARGTYNEQFF.

This clonotype was counted many times. This chain connects TRBV7-2 to TRBJ1-1, with TRBD1 matching 8 bases. Germline loops: CDR1 SGHTA, CDR2 FQGNSA. This CDR3 spans 14 amino acids. V shed 2 bases and J 4 bases; nucleotides not matched to a gene: 3. This CDR3 is CASSLTDRGTEAFF. The CDR3 nucleotides read TGTGCCAGCAGCTTAACCGACAGGGGCACTGAAGCTTTCTTT.

This clonotype was seen a few times. This rearrangement joins TRBV6-2 or TRBV6-3 to TRBJ2-3; TRBD2 matches 13 bases. V was pared by 6 bases and J by 6 bases, with 6 bases of the junction left unmatched. Germline V gene sequence: CDR1 MNHEY, CDR2 SVGEGT. The CDR3 consists of 15 residues. Here the CDR3 DNA reads TGTGCCAGCAGCCCCCGACTAGCGGGGGGTGATACGCAGTATTTT. Translating it yields CASSPRLAGGDTQYF.

This clonotype has just one count. The rearrangement uses TRBV4-2 and TRBJ2-1; D tentatively reads TRBD1 or TRBD2 (7 bases each). CDR3 size: 15 residues. V shed 4 bases and J shed 5 bases, with 15 bases lying between them. Germline lookup yields CDR1 LGHNA and CDR2 YNFKEQ. The DNA of the CDR3 is TGTGCCAGCAGCCTAGATCCAGGGGGGGACAATGAGCAGTTCTTC. Translated, it gives CASSLDPGGDNEQFF.

This clonotype has ten or more counts. The chain combines TRBV12-3 or TRBV12-4 with TRBJ2-1; D uncertain. CDR3 size: 15 residues. V was trimmed by 0 bases and J by 2 bases, leaving 8 bases between them. The CDR3 DNA reads TGTGCCAGCAGTTTAGCGCTAGGTCCCTACAATGAGCAGTTCTTC. This gives the protein CASSLALGPYNEQFF.

The table lists this clonotype with many counts. The J gene is TRBJ2-3, the V gene TRBV7-8; possible D gene TRBD2, 5 bases. The CDR3 runs to 15 residues. Trimming removed 5 bases at V and 7 bases at J, with 19 bases between. The germline CDR1 and CDR2 sequences are SGHVS and FQNEAQ. The CDR3 region has the DNA TGTGCCAGCAGCACTCTCGTGGGAGCCTCGTATACGCAGTATTTT. This encodes CASSTLVGASYTQYF.

This clonotype was detected a few times. V usage is TRBV6-1 and J usage is TRBJ2-7; 7 bases are a match to TRBD2. Germline V gene data show CDR1 as MNHNS and CDR2 as SASEGT. The J segment lost 4 bases and the V segment lost 3 bases, leaving 12 bases of the junction unmatched. The CDR3 has 16 residues. CDR3: CASSEAGRWGAYEQYF. In DNA, the CDR3 is TGTGCCAGCAGTGAGGCCGGGAGGTGGGGTGCATACGAGCAGTACTTC.

This clonotype came up a few times. The gene calls are TRBV20-1 and TRBJ2-1; 9 positions match TRBD1. Germline V CDR1 and CDR2: DFQATT, SNEGSKA (reference sequence). Trimming at V came to 0 bases and at J to 3 bases, leaving 9 bases not matched to a gene. The CDR3 totals 17 residues. CDR3 bases: TGCAGTGCTAGAGACCCCTTTGGGACAGGGCACTACAATGAGCAGTTCTTC. Its translation is CSARDPFGTGHYNEQFF.

This clonotype has a single count. J is TRBJ2-3 and V is TRBV20-1; D ambiguous. Trimming removed 0 bases from V and 4 bases from J, with 5 bases in between. Per germline, CDR1 DFQATT and CDR2 SNEGSKA (reference sequence). The CDR3 is 12 amino acids. Written as DNA, the CDR3 is TGCAGTGCTAGAGATGGCGCAGATACGCAGTATTTT. It encodes CSARDGADTQYF.

This clonotype was seen a few times. Here the CDR3 DNA reads TGTGCCAGCAGTGAACTTCATGGAAATCAGCCCCAGCATTTT. Amino acids: CASSELHGNQPQHF. The V and J genes are TRBV6-1 and TRBJ1-5; D call uncertain. Trimming shortened V by 2 bases and J by 4 bases, and 9 bases separated the two germline ends. The CDR3 consists of 14 residues. Germline-derived CDR1 and CDR2 are MNHNS and SASEGT.

J is TRBJ1-3 and V is TRBV29-1; 9 positions agree with TRBD1. The CDR3 totals 14 residues. CDR1 is SQVTM, CDR2 ANQGSEA, per germline. Losses at the gene ends were 6 bases for V and 3 bases for J; bases not matched to a gene: 6. The CDR3 DNA reads as TGCAGCGTGCGCGGGACAGGGTATGGAAACACCATATATTTT. Amino acid sequence: CSVRGTGYGNTIYF.

There are a few counts of this clonotype. The CDR3 coding sequence is TGTGCCAGCAGCCAAGCTGACAATTTTGGACTAGCGGGGGAAAATACAGATACGCAGTATTTT. Protein: CASSQADNFGLAGENTDTQYF. The rearrangement links TRBV3-1 to TRBJ2-3, with TRBD2 matching 13 bases. J gave up 3 bases and V 1 base, and 16 bases lay outside the gene matches. The CDR3 spans 21 residues. Germline CDR1 and CDR2: LGHDT and YNNKEL (reference sequence).

This chain links TRBV27 with TRBJ1-5, with D maybe TRBD1 (5 bases). Trimming cost V 3 bases and J 4 bases, with 10 bases left between them. The germline V gene encodes CDR1 MNHEY and CDR2 SMNVEV (reference sequence). The CDR3 sequence is 14 residues long. CDR3 in amino acids: CASSFRAGNQPQHF. CDR3 in DNA: TGTGCCAGCAGTTTCAGAGCAGGGAATCAGCCCCAGCATTTT.

V usage is TRBV5-1 and J usage is TRBJ2-3; the match to TRBD2 covers 12 bases. The end of the DNA fits TRBJ2-1 better, so the J call may be wrong. The CDR3 runs to 17 residues. Germline V gene sequence: CDR1 SGHRS, CDR2 YFSETQ. The CDR3 protein is CASSLESSGRVLNEQFF. In DNA, the CDR3 is TGCGCCAGCAGCTTGGAGTCTAGCGGGAGGGTACTCAATGAGCAGTTCTTC.

This clonotype was detected ten times or more. CDR3 amino acids: CASSHTGSHTEAFF. DNA for the CDR3: TGTGCCAGCAGTCATACAGGGTCCCACACTGAAGCTTTCTTT. The rearrangement joins TRBV12-3 or TRBV12-4 to TRBJ1-1; D perhaps matches TRBD1 (6 bases). Trimming shortened V by 5 bases and J by 3 bases, and 13 bases separated the two germline ends. The CDR3 is made up of 14 amino acids.